The 13 T cell receptor beta chains below were found in one sample sequenced in a study of blood T cell repertoires in COVID-19. The protocol was immunoSEQ multiplex PCR, while the TCRdb copy is restricted to in-frame clones and leaves out a portion. The sample includes around 110,000 clones, over 55% of them seen just once. The sequencing input was peripheral blood. All receptors come from a human donor with acute or convalescent COVID-19. The donor label of this sample is uncertain.

The rearrangement uses TRBV11-1 and TRBJ1-1; 9 bases align to TRBD1. The CDR3 is made up of 14 amino acids. The V gene end was trimmed by 5 bases and the J gene end by 5 bases; junction bases not matched to a gene: 6. Looked up from germline, CDR1 is SGHAT and CDR2 is FQDESV (reference sequence). CDR3 in amino acids: CASSRRTGETEAFF. CDR3 DNA sequence: TGTGCCAGCAGCCGACGGACAGGGGAGACTGAAGCTTTCTTT.

This chain uses TRBV2 with TRBJ1-1; D perhaps matches TRBD1 (5 bases). Looked up from germline, CDR1 is SNHLY and CDR2 is FYNNEI. The length of the CDR3 is 14 residues. V was shortened by 6 bases and J by 3 bases, with 14 bases between the two germline ends. In DNA, the CDR3 is TGTGCCAGCAGCGCAGGGTGGGGGGACACTGAAGCTTTCTTT. It translates to CASSAGWGDTEAFF.

The chain is built from TRBV6-5 and TRBJ1-6; tentatively, D is TRBD1 (6 bases). The V gene lost 6 bases and the J gene lost 4 bases, with 10 bases spanning the gap. The CDR3 sequence is 14 residues long. Per the germline V gene, CDR1 is MNHEY and CDR2 is SVGAGI. Here the CDR3 DNA reads TGTGCCAGCAGCCTGACAGGATATAATTCACCCCTCCACTTT. Translation gives CASSLTGYNSPLHF.

The chain combines TRBV6-5 with TRBJ1-2, with D uncertain. Trimming pared 9 bases from V and 7 bases from J, leaving 18 bases between. The germline V gene encodes CDR1 MNHEY and CDR2 SVGAGI. The CDR3 runs 13 residues. The CDR3 protein is CASTFGPEGGYTF. The CDR3 coding sequence is TGTGCCAGTACCTTTGGGCCCGAGGGTGGCTACACCTTC.

This chain uses TRBV6-2 or TRBV6-3 with TRBJ2-3; the match to TRBD1 covers 7 bases. The CDR3 sequence is 14 residues long. Germline V lookup: CDR1 MNHEY, CDR2 SVGEGT. V shed 5 bases and J 1 base; nucleotides not matched to a gene: 3. The CDR3 spells CASSGTVGTDTQYF. In nucleotides, the CDR3 is TGTGCCAGCAGTGGGACAGTAGGCACAGATACGCAGTATTTT.

Written as DNA, the CDR3 is TGTGCCAGTAGTAGAGCTTACACTGAAGCTTTCTTT. Residues: CASSRAYTEAFF. The chain is built from TRBV19 and TRBJ1-1; D ambiguous. Germline values: CDR1 LNHDA, CDR2 SQIVND (reference sequence). The CDR3 is 12 amino acids. Trimming pared 4 bases from V and 3 bases from J, leaving 6 bases between.

The chain recombines TRBV6-5 with TRBJ2-5, with TRBD2 as a possible D gene (6 bases). CDR3 length equals 15 residues. V was pared by 2 bases and J by 5 bases, with 15 bases between. From germline, CDR1 is MNHEY and CDR2 SVGAGI. CDR3 amino acids: CASSYQGTWRETQYF. In nucleotides, the CDR3 is TGTGCCAGCAGTTACCAAGGGACTTGGAGGGAGACCCAGTACTTC.

The chain recombines TRBV6-5 with TRBJ1-2, with D possibly being TRBD1 (5 bases). CDR3 length equals 15 residues. The germline V gene encodes CDR1 MNHEY and CDR2 SVGAGI. Trimming removed 0 bases from V and 8 bases from J, with 16 bases in between. The CDR3 DNA reads TGTGCCAGCAGTTACTCGATTTTGGGGGGAGAAGGCTACACCTTC. Translating it yields CASSYSILGGEGYTF.

The rearrangement links TRBV6-6 to TRBJ2-7, with 15 bases aligning to TRBD2. The V and J ends lost 7 bases and 5 bases, in that order; junction bases with no gene match: 6. The CDR3 totals 15 residues. CDR1 and CDR2 from the germline V gene are MNHNY and SVGAGI (reference sequence). The CDR3 here is CASTKGLAGGNEQYV. CDR3 nucleotides: TGTGCCAGCACCAAGGGACTAGCGGGGGGTAACGAGCAGTACGTC.

CDR3 loop: CASSLGRSLLPMNTEAFF. The CDR3 DNA reads TGCGCCAGCAGCTTGGGGAGGTCATTACTACCCATGAACACTGAAGCTTTCTTT. The chain is built from TRBV5-1 and TRBJ1-1, with no clear D. The CDR3 extends over 18 amino acids. Trimming removed 0 bases from V and 0 bases from J, with 18 bases in between. Per the germline V gene, CDR1 is SGHRS and CDR2 is YFSETQ.

This rearrangement joins TRBV7-9 to TRBJ2-7; D remains unclear. Trimming shortened V by 2 bases and J by 6 bases, and 8 bases separated the two germline ends. Per the germline V gene, CDR1 is SEHNR and CDR2 is FQNEAQ (reference sequence). The CDR3 length is 12 residues. CDR3 nucleotides: TGTGCCAGCAGCTTACTAGGTCGCGAGCAGTACTTC. It yields the protein CASSLLGREQYF. Looking up the rest from reference TRBV7-9 and TRBJ2-7 gives the full variable domain: DTGVSQNPRHKITKRGQNVTFRCDPISEHNRLYWYRQTLGQGPEFLTYFQNEAQLEKSRLLSDRFSAERPKGSFSTLEIQRTEQGDSAMYLCASSLLGREQYFGPGTRLTVT.

This clone was detected only a few times. This sequence joins TRBV6-5 and TRBJ2-7; maybe TRBD2 (5 bases). Germline CDR1 is MNHEY and CDR2 is SVGAGI. The ends were cut back, 6 bases at V and 0 bases at J, with 12 bases in the middle. This CDR3 is 14 amino acids long. The CDR3 loop is CASRTDFSSYEQYV. CDR3 sequence (DNA): TGTGCCAGCAGGACGGACTTCTCCTCCTACGAGCAGTACGTC.

The CDR3 loop is CASSRGQGNNEQFF. As DNA, the CDR3 is TGTGCCAGCAGCCGTGGACAGGGGAACAATGAGCAGTTCTTC. This chain connects TRBV7-7 to TRBJ2-1, with 9 nucleotides matching TRBD1. J was trimmed by 5 bases and V by 5 bases; bases with no gene match: 4. Germline CDR1 and CDR2: SSHAT and FNYEAQ (reference sequence). The CDR3 spans 14 residues. Supplemented by reference TRBV7-7 and TRBJ2-1, the full variable domain reads GAGVSQSPRYKVTKRGQDVTLRCDPISSHATLYWYQQALGQGPEFLTYFNYEAQPDKSGLPSDRFSAERPEGSISTLTIQRTEQRDSAMYRCASSRGQGNNEQFFGPGTRLTVL.